The clone carrying this T cell receptor beta chain was seen more than once but under ten times. Its matching antigen is unknown. The V end lost 7 bases, the J end lost 4 bases, and 13 bases lay between the germline ends. The CDR3 runs to 14 residues. Germline V gives CDR1 SNHLY, CDR2 FYNNEI. This specimen comes from a study of T-cell memory formation after mild COVID-19. The study, taken as a whole, reports: There was a balanced CD4/CD8 profile in clones contracting day 15 to 85, and later expanders leaned CD4+. Some clones that responded turned up in pre-infection memory, which suggests that cross-reactive memory joined in.

MiXCR, run by TCRdb on the 5' RACE reads, gives a single entry per CDR3 protein. This sample carries about 560,000 distinct CDR3 sequences, roughly 20% of them seen once, and the ten largest clones take about 8.4%. The source of this sequence is an adult woman who had mild COVID-19 (a few samples of this study predate the infection). Cell type and time point are not known. This chain connects TRBV2 to TRBJ2-2, with TRBD1 as a possible D gene (5 bases). Input material: PBMCs or a T cell subset sorted from them (not recorded which). This chain's CDR3 is CASTQGAITGELFF. As DNA, the CDR3 is TGTGCCAGCACCCAAGGGGCAATCACCGGGGAGCTGTTTTTT. Full variable domain (rest looked up from reference TRBV2 and TRBJ2-2): EPEVTQTPSHQVTQMGQEVILRCVPISNHLYFYWYRQILGQKVEFLVSFYNNEISEKSEIFDDQFSVERPDGSNFTLKIRSTKLEDSAMYFCASTQGAITGELFFGEGSRLTVL.